This T cell receptor (beta chain) was retrieved from a study of cytomegalovirus exposure and HLA in healthy donors. Study-level results: Owing to their indistinguishability, certain V segments, notably TRBV6-2 and TRBV6-3, were excluded. Productive status was seen about 90% or about 30% of the time for most TCR beta V segments in an earlier analysis. It was reported that TCR beta sequences correctly inferred the HLA-A and HLA-B alleles for most subjects. Judged likely to be a sequencing artifact was a cluster of highly shared sequence variants.

This clone occurred once. The antigen remains unidentified. The CDR3 runs to 14 residues. The germline V gene encodes CDR1 MDHEN and CDR2 SYDVKM. The ends were cut back, 4 bases at V and 7 bases at J, with 14 bases in the middle. PCR employed 60 Vbeta and 13 Jbeta primers. The protocol was immunoSEQ multiplex PCR, while the TCRdb copy is restricted to in-frame clones and leaves out a portion. The table records a few hundred thousand clones, around 83% of them present only once. The genes are TRBV28 and TRBJ1-5; D may be TRBD1 (6 bases). The sequencing sample was made of PBMCs. The sequence was obtained from a girl under 18 in good health and CMV-seronegative. The CDR3 nucleotides are TGTGCCAGCAGTTCCGGGGGGCGCTACCAGCCCCAGCATTTT. This encodes CASSSGGRYQPQHF.